These T cell receptor beta chains were read from a single sample in a study of T cell changes during pregnancy in multiple sclerosis. Repertoires were generated with immunoSEQ multiplex PCR, while TCRdb's copy carries only in-frame clones and drops some. The sample records roughly 40,000 clones, around four fifths being singletons. The sequences come from CD4+ T cells from peripheral blood mononuclear cells, collected before pregnancy. The receptors derive from a female donor with multiple sclerosis, enrolled in a pregnancy study. CDR3s include the opening cysteine and the closing phenylalanine or tryptophan. The order of the fields is CDR3 protein, CDR3 DNA, D gene, J gene, clone size, V gene. D genes are given only for firm matches. Size values are once, few and many counts, or a class for expanded clones, and some rows have none.

CDR3aa: CASSRLAAAQETQYF
CDR3nt: TGTGCCAGTAGTCGACTAGCAGCAGCTCAAGAGACCCAGTACTTC
d_gene: TRBD2
j_gene: TRBJ2-5
abundance: -
v_gene: TRBV19

CDR3aa: CASSPRQGALNTEAFF
CDR3nt: TGTGCCAGCAGCCCCCGACAGGGGGCGTTGAACACTGAAGCTTTCTTT
d_gene: TRBD1
j_gene: TRBJ1-1
abundance: few
v_gene: TRBV7-8

CDR3aa: CASSYEAWEGTTDTQYF
CDR3nt: TGTGCCAGCAGTTATGAAGCGTGGGAGGGTACCACAGATACGCAGTATTTT
d_gene: TRBD2
j_gene: TRBJ2-3
abundance: few
v_gene: TRBV7-8

CDR3aa: CASSWGGESYGYTF
CDR3nt: TGTGCCAGCAGCTGGGGGGGGGAATCATATGGCTACACCTTC
d_gene: -
j_gene: TRBJ1-2
abundance: -
v_gene: TRBV7-9

CDR3aa: CASSSTSGVGEETQYF
CDR3nt: TGCGCCAGCAGCTCGACTAGCGGGGTAGGTGAAGAGACCCAGTACTTC
d_gene: TRBD2
j_gene: TRBJ2-5
abundance: -
v_gene: TRBV5-1

CDR3aa: CASSLGGGGYTF
CDR3nt: TGTGCCAGCAGCCTGGGTGGGGGCGGCTACACCTTC
d_gene: -
j_gene: TRBJ1-2
abundance: few
v_gene: TRBV7-9

CDR3aa: CASSPSWDRTYEQYF
CDR3nt: TGTGCCAGCAGCCCGTCGTGGGACAGGACCTACGAGCAGTACTTC
d_gene: TRBD1
j_gene: TRBJ2-7
abundance: -
v_gene: TRBV27

CDR3aa: CSVDSPENTEAFF
CDR3nt: TGCAGCGTTGATAGCCCCGAGAACACTGAAGCTTTCTTT
d_gene: -
j_gene: TRBJ1-1
abundance: few
v_gene: TRBV29-1

CDR3aa: CASSVGQGATNYGYTF
CDR3nt: TGTGCCAGCAGCGTAGGCCAGGGGGCCACTAACTATGGCTACACCTTC
d_gene: TRBD1
j_gene: TRBJ1-2
abundance: -
v_gene: TRBV9

CDR3aa: CASRFDRAHTGELFF
CDR3nt: TGTGCCAGCAGATTCGACAGGGCGCACACCGGGGAGCTGTTTTTT
d_gene: TRBD1
j_gene: TRBJ2-2
abundance: -
v_gene: TRBV2

CDR3aa: CASSTSVSSGSRTDTQYF
CDR3nt: TGTGCCAGTAGTACCAGCGTATCTAGCGGGAGCCGAACAGATACGCAGTATTTT
d_gene: TRBD2
j_gene: TRBJ2-3
abundance: -
v_gene: TRBV19

CDR3aa: CASSLGLNYEQYF
CDR3nt: TGTGCCAGCAGTTTGGGGCTGAACTACGAGCAGTACTTC
d_gene: -
j_gene: TRBJ2-7
abundance: -
v_gene: TRBV27

CDR3aa: CASSFQGLTGTEAFF
CDR3nt: TGCGCCAGCAGCTTTCAGGGCTTAACGGGTACTGAAGCTTTCTTT
d_gene: -
j_gene: TRBJ1-1
abundance: -
v_gene: TRBV5-1

CDR3aa: CASSLAGGQGYEQYF
CDR3nt: TGTGCCAGCAGCTTAGCTGGGGGACAGGGTTACGAGCAGTACTTC
d_gene: TRBD1
j_gene: TRBJ2-7
abundance: -
v_gene: TRBV11-3

CDR3aa: CASSLSGDSNQPQHF
CDR3nt: TGCGCCAGCAGCTTGTCCGGGGATAGCAATCAGCCCCAGCATTTT
d_gene: -
j_gene: TRBJ1-5
abundance: -
v_gene: TRBV5-1

CDR3aa: CASSPGVSNTGELFF
CDR3nt: TGTGCCAGCAGCCCGGGGGTGTCTAACACCGGGGAGCTGTTTTTT
d_gene: -
j_gene: TRBJ2-2
abundance: -
v_gene: TRBV4-2

CDR3aa: CASSLGGIYGYTF
CDR3nt: TGTGCCAGCAGCTTAGGCGGAATCTATGGCTACACCTTC
d_gene: -
j_gene: TRBJ1-2
abundance: -
v_gene: TRBV11-1

CDR3aa: CATRKEGAGNTIYF
CDR3nt: TGTGCCACTAGAAAGGAGGGGGCCGGAAACACCATATATTTT
d_gene: TRBD1
j_gene: TRBJ1-3
abundance: -
v_gene: TRBV19

CDR3aa: CASSALGGSYEQYF
CDR3nt: TGTGCCAGCAGCGCTCTGGGGGGTTCCTACGAGCAGTACTTC
d_gene: -
j_gene: TRBJ2-7
abundance: -
v_gene: TRBV7-8

CDR3aa: CASSLQGDTTEQYF
CDR3nt: TGTGCCAGCAGCTTACAGGGGGACACGACGGAGCAGTACTTC
d_gene: TRBD1
j_gene: TRBJ2-7
abundance: -
v_gene: TRBV7-9

CDR3aa: CASSSTSGANTGELFF
CDR3nt: TGTGCCAGCAGTTCGACTAGCGGAGCAAACACCGGGGAGCTGTTTTTT
d_gene: TRBD2
j_gene: TRBJ2-2
abundance: -
v_gene: TRBV6-5

CDR3aa: CASSSGEVDTEAFF
CDR3nt: TGCGCCAGCAGCTCGGGGGAGGTGGATACTGAAGCTTTCTTT
d_gene: -
j_gene: TRBJ1-1
abundance: -
v_gene: TRBV5-1

CDR3aa: CASSPPFVQPQHF
CDR3nt: TGTGCCAGCAGCCCTCCTTTTGTTCAGCCCCAGCATTTT
d_gene: -
j_gene: TRBJ1-5
abundance: -
v_gene: TRBV7-2

CDR3aa: CASSGAGAGIYNEQFF
CDR3nt: TGTGCCAGCAGCGGGGCAGGGGCGGGCATCTACAATGAGCAGTTCTTC
d_gene: -
j_gene: TRBJ2-1
abundance: few
v_gene: TRBV7-2

CDR3aa: CASSPDQGRLGYTF
CDR3nt: TGTGCCAGCTCACCTGACCAGGGGCGACTTGGCTACACCTTC
d_gene: -
j_gene: TRBJ1-2
abundance: -
v_gene: TRBV18

CDR3aa: CASSTTGGKQPQHF
CDR3nt: TGTGCCAGTAGTACGACAGGGGGCAAACAGCCCCAGCATTTT
d_gene: TRBD1
j_gene: TRBJ1-5
abundance: -
v_gene: TRBV19

CDR3aa: CAIMAGTGDGYTF
CDR3nt: TGTGCCATCATGGCTGGGACAGGGGATGGCTACACCTTC
d_gene: TRBD1
j_gene: TRBJ1-2
abundance: -
v_gene: TRBV10-3

CDR3aa: CASSLGQTAYEQYF
CDR3nt: TGTGCCAGCTCACTGGGACAGACTGCCTACGAGCAGTACTTC
d_gene: TRBD1
j_gene: TRBJ2-7
abundance: -
v_gene: TRBV18

CDR3aa: CASSPNLNTEAFF
CDR3nt: TGTGCCAGCAGTCCCAATTTGAACACTGAAGCTTTCTTT
d_gene: -
j_gene: TRBJ1-1
abundance: once
v_gene: TRBV6-5

CDR3aa: CASSLAYGASAETQYF
CDR3nt: TGTGCCAGCAGCTTAGCATACGGGGCTAGCGCGGAGACCCAGTACTTC
d_gene: -
j_gene: TRBJ2-5
abundance: -
v_gene: TRBV7-2

CDR3aa: CASSWDRGYEQYF
CDR3nt: TGTGCCAGCAGCTGGGACAGGGGCTACGAGCAGTACTTC
d_gene: TRBD1
j_gene: TRBJ2-7
abundance: -
v_gene: TRBV7-3

CDR3aa: CASSIGLRLSSYNEQFF
CDR3nt: TGTGCCAGTAGTATAGGGTTGCGGTTAAGCTCCTACAATGAGCAGTTCTTC
d_gene: -
j_gene: TRBJ2-1
abundance: -
v_gene: TRBV19

CDR3aa: CASSLGVTNYGYTF
CDR3nt: TGTGCCAGCAGCCTAGGGGTTACTAACTATGGCTACACCTTC
d_gene: -
j_gene: TRBJ1-2
abundance: -
v_gene: TRBV6-5

CDR3aa: CASLPGQGYFLVGNTEAFF
CDR3nt: TGTGCCAGTCTGCCGGGACAGGGGTATTTTCTAGTGGGGAACACTGAAGCTTTCTTT
d_gene: TRBD1
j_gene: TRBJ1-1
abundance: -
v_gene: TRBV19

CDR3aa: CASSLGHRQFQYF
CDR3nt: TGTGCCAGCAGCTTAGGCCACCGACAATTTCAGTACTTC
d_gene: -
j_gene: TRBJ2-4
abundance: -
v_gene: TRBV7-2

CDR3aa: CASSLQQGSGETQYF
CDR3nt: TGCGCCAGCAGCCTTCAACAGGGTTCTGGGGAGACCCAGTACTTC
d_gene: -
j_gene: TRBJ2-5
abundance: -
v_gene: TRBV4-3

CDR3aa: CASSVKAYNTGELFF
CDR3nt: TGTGCCAGCAGCGTTAAAGCATATAACACCGGGGAGCTGTTTTTT
d_gene: -
j_gene: TRBJ2-2
abundance: -
v_gene: TRBV9

CDR3aa: CASSGAGQGEAFF
CDR3nt: TGTGCCAGCAGTGGGGCAGGGCAAGGTGAAGCTTTCTTT
d_gene: -
j_gene: TRBJ1-1
abundance: -
v_gene: TRBV2

CDR3aa: CAWGGPTGTNEKLFF
CDR3nt: TGTGCCTGGGGGGGCCCCACAGGGACTAATGAAAAACTGTTTTTT
d_gene: -
j_gene: TRBJ1-4
abundance: -
v_gene: TRBV30

CDR3aa: CASSLYDRNTGELFF
CDR3nt: TGCGCCAGCAGCTTGTACGACAGAAACACCGGGGAGCTGTTTTTT
d_gene: -
j_gene: TRBJ2-2
abundance: -
v_gene: TRBV5-1

CDR3aa: CASSRTGVQAKNIQYF
CDR3nt: TGTGCCAGCAGCCGTACAGGGGTGCAAGCCAAAAACATTCAGTACTTC
d_gene: TRBD1
j_gene: TRBJ2-4
abundance: -
v_gene: TRBV7-9

CDR3aa: CASSPPSTGVNEQFF
CDR3nt: TGTGCCAGCTCACCACCGTCCACAGGGGTCAATGAGCAGTTCTTC
d_gene: TRBD1
j_gene: TRBJ2-1
abundance: -
v_gene: TRBV18

CDR3aa: CASSLGQDTDTQYF
CDR3nt: TGCGCCAGCAGCTTGGGGCAGGACACAGATACGCAGTATTTT
d_gene: -
j_gene: TRBJ2-3
abundance: -
v_gene: TRBV5-1